A single sample gave rise to the 25 T cell receptor beta chains below, sequenced in a study of T cell responses to AZD1222 COVID-19 vaccine. The method was immunoSEQ multiplex PCR; TCRdb's version includes in-frame clones alone and lacks a portion of them. The repertoire includes around 100,000 clones, more than 70% of them detected once, and 4% to 4.5% sits in the top ten. The material sequenced was peripheral blood, taken on day 0 of MenACWY control vaccination. All receptors derive from an adult in good health.

The V gene is TRBV7-2, the J gene TRBJ1-2; TRBD1 might be the D (5 bases). Germline loops: CDR1 SGHTA, CDR2 FQGNSA. The V end was cut by 1 base, the J end by 8 bases, with 20 bases between. The CDR3 totals 16 residues. The CDR3, as DNA: TGTGCCAGCAGCTTAGGTGCCCCAGGGCCTTACGGAGGCTACACCTTC. Amino acids: CASSLGAPGPYGGYTF.

This clone was counted between two and nine times. The chain uses TRBV10-2 and TRBJ2-1; D is ambiguous. Germline CDR1 reads WSHSY; CDR2 reads SAAADI. The CDR3 loop spans 13 amino acids. The V gene lost 9 bases and the J gene lost 0 bases, with 9 bases spanning the gap. This CDR3 is CASGRSSYNEQFF. For the CDR3, the DNA is TGCGCCAGTGGGCGAAGCTCCTACAATGAGCAGTTCTTC.

J is TRBJ1-5 and V is TRBV27, with TRBD1 identical over 10 bases. J lost 0 bases, V lost 6 bases, and 8 bases had no gene match. CDR3 length equals 17 residues. Germline CDR1 reads MNHEY; CDR2 reads SMNVEV (reference sequence). The CDR3: CASRVTGGRFSNQPQHF. The CDR3 DNA reads TGTGCCAGCAGGGTGACAGGGGGCCGATTTAGCAATCAGCCCCAGCATTTT.

The chain recombines TRBV28 with TRBJ2-7, with D possibly matching TRBD1 (6 bases). The CDR3 runs to 15 residues. CDR1 is MDHEN and CDR2 is SYDVKM in the germline V gene. Trimming stripped 6 bases from V and 3 bases from J, with 18 bases between. The CDR3 DNA reads as TGTGCCAGCAGCCTCCCAGGGGCCCTTCTCTACGAGCAGTACTTC. Protein: CASSLPGALLYEQYF.

The rearrangement joins TRBV28 to TRBJ1-6; 8 bases map to TRBD1. Trimming cost V 6 bases and J 10 bases; bases outside gene matches: 5. Germline CDR1 MDHEN, CDR2 SYDVKM. The CDR3 sequence is 13 residues long. CDR3 DNA: TGTGCCAGCAGAACAGGGGGTGGGTCACCCCTCCACTTT. Amino acid sequence: CASRTGGGSPLHF.

The chain has TRBV30 and TRBJ1-2, with a possible D match to TRBD1 (5 bases). CDR3 length: 14 residues. CDR1 GTSNPN and CDR2 SVGIG come from the germline V gene (reference sequence). The V end was cut by 0 bases, the J end by 2 bases, with 10 bases between. The CDR3 coding sequence is TGTGCCTGGAGTGTATCGGCAGGGAACTATGGCTACACCTTC. Translated, it gives CAWSVSAGNYGYTF.

The J gene is TRBJ2-2, the V gene TRBV3-1 (or the pseudogene TRBV3-2); the match to TRBD1 covers 11 bases. The length of the CDR3 is 18 residues. V shed 0 bases, J shed 6 bases, and the junction held 9 bases outside the gene matches. CDR1 is LGHDT, CDR2 YNNKEL, per germline (reference sequence). This CDR3 reads CASSQDRPGQGVPGELFF. CDR3 in DNA: TGTGCCAGCAGCCAAGACCGCCCGGGACAGGGGGTACCCGGGGAGCTGTTTTTT.

The gene calls are TRBV6-2 or TRBV6-3 and TRBJ2-1; perhaps TRBD2 as D (5 bases). Trimming pared 1 base from V and 7 bases from J, leaving 17 bases between. Germline-derived CDR1 and CDR2 are MNHEY and SVGEGT. The CDR3 has 16 amino acids. The CDR3, as DNA: TGTGCCAGCAGTTACTTGAGGGCGTCCTCGGGGAATGAGCAGTTCTTC. Translation gives CASSYLRASSGNEQFF.

The V call is TRBV2, the J call TRBJ2-5; D is perhaps TRBD1 (5 bases). CDR1 SNHLY and CDR2 FYNNEI come from the germline V gene. CDR3 length: 15 amino acids. V gave up 2 bases and J gave up 5 bases, with 15 bases separating them. CDR3 bases: TGTGCCAGCAGTGAATGGGGCAGGGCCGGCGAGACCCAGTACTTC. It codes for CASSEWGRAGETQYF.

The chain recombines TRBV7-9 with TRBJ1-3; D gene uncertain. This CDR3 comprises 16 residues. From germline, CDR1 is SEHNR and CDR2 FQNEAQ (reference sequence). Trimming left V 5 bases short and J 0 bases short, with 14 bases between. CDR3 DNA: TGTGCCAGCAGCCCGGACGGAATTAACTCTGGAAACACCATATATTTT. Translation: CASSPDGINSGNTIYF.

As concerns this clone: Different DNA sequences within this sample yield the same CDR3. The genes are TRBV19 and TRBJ1-6, with TRBD1 as a possible D gene (5 bases). CDR1 and CDR2 from the germline V gene are LNHDA and SQIVND (reference sequence). The ends were cut back, 5 bases at V and 6 bases at J, with 8 bases in the middle. The CDR3 is made up of 13 amino acids. This CDR3 is CASSRQSNSPLHF. The CDR3 bases are TGTGCCAGTAGTCGACAGAGTAATTCACCCCTCCACTTT.

The chain joins TRBV2 to TRBJ2-5; possibly TRBD1 or TRBD2 for D (6 bases each). The CDR3 contains 15 residues. With 1 base removed from V and 5 bases from J, the gap between germline ends came to 14 bases. The germline V gene has CDR1 SNHLY and CDR2 FYNNEI. CDR3 DNA sequence: TGTGCCAGCAGTGAAGTAGTGGGGGCGGGGGAGACCCAGTACTTC. Translated, it gives CASSEVVGAGETQYF.

The J gene is TRBJ2-2, the V gene TRBV20-1; D remains unclear. Trimming pared 3 bases from V and 2 bases from J, leaving 10 bases between. The germline V gene encodes CDR1 DFQATT and CDR2 SNEGSKA (reference sequence). This CDR3 is 14 amino acids long. The CDR3: CSASRSTNTGELFF. The CDR3 nucleotides are TGCAGTGCTAGTCGGAGTACTAACACCGGGGAGCTGTTTTTT.

The chain couples TRBV29-1 to TRBJ1-2, with 12 bases matching TRBD1. In germline, CDR1 is SQVTM, CDR2 ANQGSEA. The V and J ends lost 3 bases and 6 bases, in that order; junction bases with no gene match: 11. CDR3 length: 16 residues. CDR3 in amino acids: CSVDRGGTGGPNGYTF. CDR3 nucleotides: TGCAGCGTTGATAGAGGAGGGACAGGGGGCCCTAATGGCTACACCTTC.

CDR3 bases: TGTGCCAGCAGCGGATCGAGGGAAATCTCTGGGGCCAACGTCCTGACTTTC. Translation gives CASSGSREISGANVLTF. This sequence joins TRBV5-5 and TRBJ2-6; weak D call: TRBD2 (5 bases). The CDR3 is 17 residues long. Germline CDR1 reads SGHKS; CDR2 reads YYEKEE (reference sequence). Trimming took 4 bases from V and 0 from J, leaving 14 bases between them.

The chain is built from TRBV7-9 and TRBJ2-1; 11 positions agree with TRBD2. Losses at the gene ends were 5 bases for V and 8 bases for J; bases not matched to a gene: 11. Germline CDR1 SEHNR, CDR2 FQNEAQ (reference sequence). The CDR3 covers 16 residues. The CDR3 region is CASSVVVAGGPDEQFF. In nucleotides, the CDR3 is TGTGCCAGCAGCGTGGTTGTAGCGGGAGGGCCTGATGAGCAGTTCTTC. Looking up the rest from reference TRBV7-9 and TRBJ2-1 gives the full variable domain: DTGVSQNPRHKITKRGQNVTFRCDPISEHNRLYWYRQTLGQGPEFLTYFQNEAQLEKSRLLSDRFSAERPKGSFSTLEIQRTEQGDSAMYLCASSVVVAGGPDEQFFGPGTRLTVL.

This clone came up once. V and J are TRBV27 and TRBJ2-3, with TRBD1 identical over 8 bases. This CDR3 region has 13 residues. With 5 bases clipped from V and 3 bases from J, the junction kept 1 base outside the gene matches. The germline V gene has CDR1 MNHEY and CDR2 SMNVEV (reference sequence). CDR3 nucleotide sequence: TGTGCCAGCAGTAACAGGGGGACAGATACGCAGTATTTT. As protein: CASSNRGTDTQYF.

The chain couples TRBV28 to TRBJ1-2, with 8 bases lining up with TRBD1. The J segment lost 7 bases and the V segment lost 5 bases, leaving 15 bases of the junction unmatched. Germline V gene sequence: CDR1 MDHEN, CDR2 SYDVKM. The CDR3 is made up of 16 amino acids. The CDR3, as DNA: TGTGCCAGCAGTCGCCATACCGACAGGGGTTCAGGTGGCTACACCTTC. Translation: CASSRHTDRGSGGYTF.

The chain uses TRBV11-2 and TRBJ1-2; a possible D gene is TRBD1 (5 bases). Germline V gives CDR1 SGHAT, CDR2 FQNNGV. The CDR3 covers 15 residues. V was cut by 3 bases and J by 4 bases, with 15 bases left in between. CDR3 loop: CASSFLGRPSYGYTF. Written as DNA, the CDR3 is TGTGCCAGCAGCTTTTTGGGGCGCCCCAGCTATGGCTACACCTTC.

The rearrangement links TRBV19 to TRBJ1-5; D ambiguous. V was trimmed by 5 bases and J by 6 bases, leaving 8 bases between them. Germline V gene data show CDR1 as LNHDA and CDR2 as SQIVND (reference sequence). This CDR3 region has 12 residues. This chain's CDR3 is CASSELAQPQHF. The DNA for the CDR3 is TGTGCCAGTAGTGAGTTGGCTCAGCCCCAGCATTTT.

The rearrangement uses TRBV27 and TRBJ2-7; 12 nucleotides line up with TRBD2. CDR1 is MNHEY, CDR2 SMNVEV, per germline (reference sequence). The V and J ends lost 3 bases and 4 bases, in that order; junction bases with no gene match: 7. The CDR3 extends over 16 amino acids. The CDR3 nucleotides read TGTGCCAGCAGTTTTACCGGGACTAGCGGGTTGTACGAGCAGTACTTC. This gives the protein CASSFTGTSGLYEQYF.

The rearrangement joins TRBV5-1 to TRBJ2-7, with D possibly TRBD1 on 7 matching bases. CDR1 is SGHRS and CDR2 is YFSETQ in the germline V gene. Trimming stripped 4 bases from V and 0 bases from J, with 17 bases between. The CDR3 is made up of 16 amino acids. The CDR3 region has the DNA TGCGCCAGCAGCCCTGCAGGGGGACTGGGCTCCTACGAGCAGTACTTC. Translated: CASSPAGGLGSYEQYF.

This clone was observed a handful of times. The chain links TRBV29-1 to TRBJ2-1; D call uncertain. The CDR3 consists of 12 residues. Germline V gene sequence: CDR1 SQVTM, CDR2 ANQGSEA. Trimming removed 7 bases from V and 7 bases from J, with 14 bases in between. This CDR3 reads CSAYGPPNEQFF. The DNA for the CDR3 is TGCAGCGCCTATGGACCCCCAAATGAGCAGTTCTTC.

The gene calls are TRBV29-1 and TRBJ1-2, with TRBD1 matching over 8 bases. This CDR3 is built from 11 residues. Trimming removed 5 bases from V and 7 bases from J; junction bases left unmatched: 3. The V gene's germline CDR1 is SQVTM and CDR2 ANQGSEA. The CDR3 nucleotides are TGCAGCGTTCAGGGGGCGGGTGGCTACACCTTC. Translated: CSVQGAGGYTF.

The V gene is TRBV2, the J gene TRBJ1-2; D is perhaps TRBD1 (5 bases). The V end was cut by 2 bases, the J end by 6 bases, with 37 bases between. CDR1 is SNHLY, CDR2 FYNNEI, per germline. The CDR3 totals 22 residues. The CDR3 here is CASSEYQAVGTVRGRAEDGYTF. The CDR3, as DNA: TGTGCCAGCAGTGAATACCAGGCGGTAGGTACCGTTCGTGGCAGGGCTGAGGATGGCTACACCTTC.